Here is one TCR beta chain with its context. Its antigen remains unknown. Sequencing used immunoSEQ multiplex PCR; TCRdb keeps in-frame clones, though not all of them. This table has about 16,000 clones, approximately 70% appearing once. The source of the sample is a study of tumor-infiltrating lymphocytes in localized non-small cell lung cancer. Overall study: Several tumor histologies, both smoking statuses, and some post-neoadjuvant chemotherapy samples were included. Resected tumor was paired with non-adjacent uninvolved lung from the same patient. General study points: Higher tumor T cell infiltration than in uninvolved lung was supported by TCRbeta sequencing. Different pieces of the same tissue went to different assays, confounding technical variation with intratumor heterogeneity.

Losses at the gene ends were 2 bases for V and 4 bases for J; bases not matched to a gene: 8. CDR3 length: 15 residues. Germline V gene sequence: CDR1 SGHKS, CDR2 YYEKEE (reference sequence). The chain has TRBV5-5 and TRBJ1-2, with 7 bases matching TRBD1. This receptor was identified in a human donor with non-small cell lung cancer. Sequencing was performed on lung tumor tissue. CDR3 loop: CASSLASGGIYGYTF. The CDR3 nucleotides are TGTGCCAGCAGCTTAGCCTCAGGGGGGATCTATGGCTACACCTTC.